The present TCR beta chain was sequenced within a study of human T cells and chemical hapten exposure (dated by TCRdb to about 2021). Describing the broader study: The libraries were sequenced as a pool, and the TCR yield per sample differed mostly because of small variations in library volumes within the pool. From each blood RNA sample, both TCR alpha and TCR beta chains were sequenced. In alopecia patients, the study followed how the peripheral blood TCR repertoire changed in vivo over primary and secondary sensitization to diphenylcyclopropenone (DPC), a hapten. Here is what the overall study found, with its caveats: No change with DPC sensitization was found in the number of TCRs above 1 in 1000 frequency, and no evidence of global repertoire structure alterations was found. Repeated subsampling changed both the strength of the expansion versus patch-test correlation and the threshold at which the correlation became significant.

Library prep was done by RACE. Sequenced on a NextSeq 500. During library preparation, unique molecular identifiers were attached to individual cDNA molecules so that TCRs could be counted quantitatively and reproducibly. The source study handled its data this way. The median number of TCRs per sample was approximately 93,000, ranging from roughly 20,000 to 690,600. V, J and CDR3 annotation of the TCR reads was carried out using the Decombinator software suite. For the PS versus PT1 abundance plots, all samples were subsampled to the same number of TCRs (28,000). Expanded TCRs were defined as absent before sensitization and observed at least eight times at the 2-week time point. The public sequencing data were trimmed at Q25 with fastp and processed into clonotypes with MiXCR by TCRdb, which kept only in-frame beta chains. Each entry is one CDR3 protein sequence, shown with its most common DNA and genes. Here the V and J calls rest on TCRdb's processing, not on the authors' analysis. The sample has 130,000 or so distinct CDR3 sequences on record, approximately 9% of them singletons. 1.5% to 2% of the sample comes from the top ten.

Reading the label with the study, this specimen's time point is: healthy volunteer bleed at 2 weeks. Total RNA was extracted from unfractionated whole blood that had been collected in Tempus Blood RNA tubes. A handful of healthy volunteers were used as TCR sequencing controls and were bled at day 0, 2 weeks and 6 weeks. CDR1 and CDR2 are read off the germline V gene as SNHLY and FYNNEI. Trimmed from V: 7 bases; trimmed from J: 4 bases; junction bases lacking a gene match: 6. The CDR3 runs 13 residues from the cysteine to the phenylalanine. Of all the DNA, just the CDR3 is kept, 39 bases in frame from base 1. This clonotype was seen a single time. The target of this receptor is not known. Base quality data are lacking; no much larger clone is found one base away. A lone read offers only weak evidence.

The sequence joins TRBV2 to TRBJ2-5; TRBD1 aligns with 7 central bases. Sequenced: whole blood. This clonotype was sampled from a male donor in good health. Some clones in this sample may be carry-over from other donors' samples. The DNA sequence is as follows: TGTGCCAGCAAAGGACAGGCAATAGAGACCCAGTACTTC. Its amino acids are CASKGQAIETQYF.